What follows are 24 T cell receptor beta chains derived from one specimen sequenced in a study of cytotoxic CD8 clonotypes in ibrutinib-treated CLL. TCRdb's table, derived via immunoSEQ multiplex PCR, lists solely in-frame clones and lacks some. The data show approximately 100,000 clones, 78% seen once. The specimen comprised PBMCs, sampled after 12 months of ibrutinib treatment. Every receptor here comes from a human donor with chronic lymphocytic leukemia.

CDR3 sequence (DNA): TGCAGCGTCGCCTACGGGGTGCCCAATGAGCAGTTCTTC. Translation gives CSVAYGVPNEQFF. The chain joins TRBV29-1 to TRBJ2-1, with D possibly TRBD2 on 5 matching bases. Germline V gene data show CDR1 as SQVTM and CDR2 as ANQGSEA. The V and J ends lost 6 bases and 6 bases respectively, with 15 bases between them. The CDR3 runs 13 residues.

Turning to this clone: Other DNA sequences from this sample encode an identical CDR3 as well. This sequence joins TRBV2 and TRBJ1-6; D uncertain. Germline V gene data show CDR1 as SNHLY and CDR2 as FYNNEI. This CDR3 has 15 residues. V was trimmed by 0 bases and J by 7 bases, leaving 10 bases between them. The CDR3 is CASSEALTGNSPLHF. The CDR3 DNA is TGTGCCAGCAGTGAAGCGCTTACCGGCAATTCACCCCTCCACTTT.

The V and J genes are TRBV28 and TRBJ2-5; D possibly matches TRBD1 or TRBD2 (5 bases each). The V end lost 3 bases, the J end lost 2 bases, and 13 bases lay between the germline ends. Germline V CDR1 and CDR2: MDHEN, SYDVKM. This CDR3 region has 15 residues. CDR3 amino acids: CASSLIGALQETQYF. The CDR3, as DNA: TGTGCCAGCAGTTTGATCGGGGCTCTTCAAGAGACCCAGTACTTC.

CDR3 sequence: CASSQGVTGNTEAFF. The CDR3 coding sequence is TGTGCCAGCAGCCAAGGAGTCACAGGGAACACTGAAGCTTTCTTT. The genes are TRBV14 and TRBJ1-1; a weak D match, TRBD1 (5 bases). V was trimmed by 1 base and J by 1 base, leaving 10 bases between them. The germline V gene encodes CDR1 SGHDN and CDR2 FVKESK. The CDR3 is made up of 15 amino acids.

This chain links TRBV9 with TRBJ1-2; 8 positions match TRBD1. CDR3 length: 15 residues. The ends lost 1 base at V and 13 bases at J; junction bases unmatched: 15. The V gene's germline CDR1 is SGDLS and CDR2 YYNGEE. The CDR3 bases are TGTGCCAGCAGCGTAAGTTCGGATGGACAGGGTTTAAGCACCTTC. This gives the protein CASSVSSDGQGLSTF. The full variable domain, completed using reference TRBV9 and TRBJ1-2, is DSGVTQTPKHLITATGQRVTLRCSPRSGDLSVYWYQQSLDQGLQFLIQYYNGEERAKGNILERFSAQQFPDLHSELNLSSLELGDSALYFCASSVSSDGQGLSTFGSGTRLTVV.

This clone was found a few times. The chain's CDR3 is CASIHPPNNEQFF. The CDR3 nucleotides read TGTGCCAGCATTCATCCCCCTAACAATGAGCAGTTCTTC. The chain recombines TRBV6-6 with TRBJ2-1; no firm D call. CDR3 size: 13 residues. Deletions cut 7 bases from V and 5 bases from J, with 12 bases between. CDR1 and CDR2 from the germline V gene are MNHNY and SVGAGI (reference sequence).

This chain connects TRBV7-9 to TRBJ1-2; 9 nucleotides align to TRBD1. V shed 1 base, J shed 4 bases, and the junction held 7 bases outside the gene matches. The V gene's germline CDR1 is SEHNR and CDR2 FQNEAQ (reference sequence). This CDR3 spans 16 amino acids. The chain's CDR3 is CASSLDRGRFGYGYTF. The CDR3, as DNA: TGTGCCAGCAGCTTAGACAGGGGGCGGTTCGGCTATGGCTACACCTTC.

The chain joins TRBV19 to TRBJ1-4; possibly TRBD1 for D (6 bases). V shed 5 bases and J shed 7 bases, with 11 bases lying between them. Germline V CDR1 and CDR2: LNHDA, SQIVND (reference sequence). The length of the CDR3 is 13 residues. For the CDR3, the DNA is TGTGCCAGTAGTGACAGGAGTGGTGAAAAACTGTTTTTT. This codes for CASSDRSGEKLFF.

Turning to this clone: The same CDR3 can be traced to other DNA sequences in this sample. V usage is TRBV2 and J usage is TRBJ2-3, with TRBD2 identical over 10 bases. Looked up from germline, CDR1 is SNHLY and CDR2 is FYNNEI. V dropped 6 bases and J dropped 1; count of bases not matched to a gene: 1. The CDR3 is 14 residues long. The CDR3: CASRSGGGTDTQYF. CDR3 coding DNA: TGTGCCAGCAGGAGCGGGGGGGGCACAGATACGCAGTATTTT.

The CDR3 sequence: CSARGQNEQYF. The CDR3 DNA reads as TGCAGTGCTAGGGGACAGAACGAGCAGTACTTC. The V gene is TRBV20-1, the J gene TRBJ2-7; 7 bases are a match to TRBD1. The CDR3 consists of 11 residues. The trim removed 3 bases at V and 5 bases at J, leaving 1 base unmatched. Germline values: CDR1 DFQATT, CDR2 SNEGSKA (reference sequence).

The CDR3 sequence is CASSHRQGAGNEKLFF. DNA of the CDR3: TGTGCCAGCAGCCATCGGCAGGGAGCGGGTAATGAAAAACTGTTTTTT. The rearrangement joins TRBV14 to TRBJ1-4, with TRBD1 as a possible D gene (5 bases). V lost 3 bases and J lost 4, with 15 bases in between. CDR3 length equals 16 residues. In germline, CDR1 is SGHDN, CDR2 FVKESK.

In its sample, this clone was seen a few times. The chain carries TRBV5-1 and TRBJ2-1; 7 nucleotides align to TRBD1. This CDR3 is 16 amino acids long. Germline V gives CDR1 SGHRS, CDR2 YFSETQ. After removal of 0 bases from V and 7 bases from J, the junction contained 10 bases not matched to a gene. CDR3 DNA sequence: TGCGCCAGCAGCTTGGCGGGGACAGTGGGTTTGAATGAGCAGTTCTTC. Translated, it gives CASSLAGTVGLNEQFF.

This CDR3 reads CASSPPTIPYEQYF. CDR3 nucleotide sequence: TGTGCCAGCTCACCCCCGACTATCCCCTACGAGCAGTACTTC. The chain employs TRBV18 and TRBJ2-7; perhaps TRBD2 as D (5 bases). This CDR3 has 14 amino acids. Germline CDR1 KGHSH, CDR2 LQKENI. Trimming pared 3 bases from V and 2 bases from J, leaving 11 bases between. Using reference TRBV18 and TRBJ2-7 for the parts outside the CDR3, the full variable domain is NAGVMQNPRHLVRRRGQEARLRCSPMKGHSHVYWYRQLPEEGLKFMVYLQKENIIDESGMPKERFSAEFPKEGPSILRIQQVVRGDSAAYFCASSPPTIPYEQYFGPGTRLTVT.

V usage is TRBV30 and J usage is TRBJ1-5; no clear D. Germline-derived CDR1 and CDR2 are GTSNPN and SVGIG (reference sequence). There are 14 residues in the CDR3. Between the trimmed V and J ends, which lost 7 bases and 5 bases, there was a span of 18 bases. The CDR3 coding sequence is TGTGCCTCGTCGTCCGGGGAGTGGCATCAGCCCCAGCATTTT. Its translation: CASSSGEWHQPQHF.

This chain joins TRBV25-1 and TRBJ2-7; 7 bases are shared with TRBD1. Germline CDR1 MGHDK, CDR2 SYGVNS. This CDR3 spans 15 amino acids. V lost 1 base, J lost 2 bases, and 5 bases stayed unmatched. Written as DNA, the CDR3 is TGTGCCAGCAGTGAATTAGGGACAGCAACCTACGAGCAGTACTTC. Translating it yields CASSELGTATYEQYF.

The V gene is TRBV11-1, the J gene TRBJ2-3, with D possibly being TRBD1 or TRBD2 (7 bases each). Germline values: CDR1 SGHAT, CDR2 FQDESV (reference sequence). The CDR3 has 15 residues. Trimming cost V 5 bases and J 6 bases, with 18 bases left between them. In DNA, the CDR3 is TGTGCCAGCAGCCCGCGACAGGGAGGGTCGGATACGCAGTATTTT. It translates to CASSPRQGGSDTQYF.

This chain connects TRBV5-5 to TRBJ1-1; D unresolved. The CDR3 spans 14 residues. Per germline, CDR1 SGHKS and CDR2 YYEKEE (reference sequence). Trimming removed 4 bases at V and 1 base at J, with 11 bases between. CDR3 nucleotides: TGTGCCAGCAGCAAGGTGATGCGGAACACTGAAGCTTTCTTT. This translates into CASSKVMRNTEAFF. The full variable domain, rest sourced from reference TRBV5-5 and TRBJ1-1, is DAGVTQSPTHLIKTRGQQVTLRCSPISGHKSVSWYQQVLGQGPQFIFQYYEKEERGRGNFPDRFSARQFPNYSSELNVNALLLGDSALYLCASSKVMRNTEAFFGQGTRLTVV.

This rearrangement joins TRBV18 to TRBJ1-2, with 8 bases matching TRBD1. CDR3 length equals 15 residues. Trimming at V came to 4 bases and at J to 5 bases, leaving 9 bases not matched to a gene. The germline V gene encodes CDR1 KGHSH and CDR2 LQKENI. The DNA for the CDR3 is TGTGCCAGCTCACAAGCGCAGGGGGCAGGGTATGGCTACACCTTC. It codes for CASSQAQGAGYGYTF.

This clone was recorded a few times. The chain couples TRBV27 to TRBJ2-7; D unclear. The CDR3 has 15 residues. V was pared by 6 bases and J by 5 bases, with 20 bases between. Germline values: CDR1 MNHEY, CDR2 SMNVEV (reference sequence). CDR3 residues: CASSRSGRLVHEQYF. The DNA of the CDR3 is TGTGCCAGCAGCCGGTCCGGACGCTTAGTCCACGAGCAGTACTTC.

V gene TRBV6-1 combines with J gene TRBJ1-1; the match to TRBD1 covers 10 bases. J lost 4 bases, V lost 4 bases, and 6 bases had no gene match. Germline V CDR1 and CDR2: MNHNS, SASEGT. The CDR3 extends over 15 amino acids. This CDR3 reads CASSAWTGGGTEAFF. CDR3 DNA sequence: TGTGCCAGCAGTGCCTGGACAGGGGGTGGCACTGAAGCTTTCTTT.

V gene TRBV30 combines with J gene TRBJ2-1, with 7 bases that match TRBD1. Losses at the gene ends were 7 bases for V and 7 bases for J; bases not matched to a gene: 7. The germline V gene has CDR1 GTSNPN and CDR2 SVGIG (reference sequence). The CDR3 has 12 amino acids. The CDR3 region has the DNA TGTGCCTCGGCGGACAGGCTGAATGAGCAGTTCTTC. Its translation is CASADRLNEQFF.

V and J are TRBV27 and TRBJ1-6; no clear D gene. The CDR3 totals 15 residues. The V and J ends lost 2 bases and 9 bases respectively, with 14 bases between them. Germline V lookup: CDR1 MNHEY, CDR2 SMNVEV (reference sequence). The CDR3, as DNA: TGTGCCAGCAGTTTAACGGGGATTTTGGGTTCACCCCTCCACTTT. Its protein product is CASSLTGILGSPLHF.

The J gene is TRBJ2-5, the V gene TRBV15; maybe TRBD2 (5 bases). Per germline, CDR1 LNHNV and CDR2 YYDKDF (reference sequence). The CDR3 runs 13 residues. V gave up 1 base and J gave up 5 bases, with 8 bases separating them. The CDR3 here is CATSRGGFETQYF. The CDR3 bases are TGTGCCACCAGCAGAGGAGGGTTTGAGACCCAGTACTTC.

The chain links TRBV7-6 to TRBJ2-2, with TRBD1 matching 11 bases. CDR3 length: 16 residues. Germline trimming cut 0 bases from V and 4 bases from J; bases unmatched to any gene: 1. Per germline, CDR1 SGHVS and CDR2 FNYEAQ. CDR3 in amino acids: CASSLAGTGGTGELFF. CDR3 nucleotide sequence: TGTGCCAGCAGCTTAGCTGGGACAGGGGGCACCGGGGAGCTGTTTTTT. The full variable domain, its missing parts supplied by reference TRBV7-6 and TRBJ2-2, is GAGVSQSPRYKVTKRGQDVALRCDPISGHVSLYWYRQALGQGPEFLTYFNYEAQQDKSGLPNDRFSAERPEGSISTLTIQRTEQRDSAMYRCASSLAGTGGTGELFFGEGSRLTVL.